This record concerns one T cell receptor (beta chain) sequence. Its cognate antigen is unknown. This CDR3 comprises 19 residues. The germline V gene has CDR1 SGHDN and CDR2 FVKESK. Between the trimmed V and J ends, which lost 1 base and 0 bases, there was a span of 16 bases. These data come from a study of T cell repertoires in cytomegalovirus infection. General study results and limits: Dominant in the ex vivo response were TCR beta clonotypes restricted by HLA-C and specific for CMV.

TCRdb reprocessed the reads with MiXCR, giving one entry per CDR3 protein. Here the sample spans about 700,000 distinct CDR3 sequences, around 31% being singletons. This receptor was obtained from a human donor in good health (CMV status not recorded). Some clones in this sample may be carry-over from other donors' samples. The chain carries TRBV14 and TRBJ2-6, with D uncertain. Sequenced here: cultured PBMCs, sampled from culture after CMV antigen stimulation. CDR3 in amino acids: CASSQVFFWAASGANVLTF. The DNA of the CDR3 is TGTGCCAGCAGCCAAGTCTTCTTTTGGGCAGCCTCTGGGGCCAACGTCCTGACTTTC.